This is a list of T cell receptor beta chains from one sample in a study of CD8+ T cells in alopecia areata. Profiled with immunoSEQ multiplex PCR; TCRdb holds only in-frame clones, not every one. The sample lists hundreds of thousands of clones, roughly two thirds occurring once. The sample in question was CD4+ T cells sorted from blood, obtained at week 0. These receptors all come from a human donor with alopecia areata. CDR3s include the opening cysteine and the closing phenylalanine or tryptophan. Fields, in order: CDR3 DNA, CDR3 protein, J gene, V gene, D gene, clone size. D genes are given only for firm matches. Clone size, where shown, is once, few, many, or a class for clones that have expanded.

TGTGCCTGGACAGCGGCCTACGAGCAGTACTTC	CAWTAAYEQYF	TRBJ2-7	TRBV30	-	-
TGTGCCAGTAGGAACAGGGGTGACTATGGCTACACCTTC	CASRNRGDYGYTF	TRBJ1-2	TRBV19	TRBD1	-
TGCAGCGGAAGACTAGCAGATACGCAGTATTTT	CSGRLADTQYF	TRBJ2-3	TRBV29-1	-	-
TGCGCCAGCAGCGCGAACACTGAAGCTTTCTTT	CASSANTEAFF	TRBJ1-1	TRBV5-1	-	few
TGTGCCAGCAGTAAGCGACAGGACTATGGCTACACCTTC	CASSKRQDYGYTF	TRBJ1-2	TRBV6-1	-	-
TGTGCCTGGATACCGGGGTTCAAAAGCTACACCTTC	CAWIPGFKSYTF	TRBJ1-2	TRBV30	-	once
TGCGCCAGCAGCCAAGCGAGTAGCGGGGGGGCCCGGGAGACCCAGTACTTC	CASSQASSGGARETQYF	TRBJ2-5	TRBV4-3	TRBD2	-
TGTGCCAGCAGCTTCCGACAGTACCAAGAGACCCAGTACTTC	CASSFRQYQETQYF	TRBJ2-5	TRBV11-2	-	-
TGTGCCTGGTCAGACGCCTCCTACGAGCAGTACTTC	CAWSDASYEQYF	TRBJ2-7	TRBV30	-	few
TGTGCCAGCAGTACAGGGGGCTGGTCACCCCTCCACTTT	CASSTGGWSPLHF	TRBJ1-6	TRBV6-5	TRBD1	few
TGCAGCGCCTTACAGGGGTTTGCTGAAGCTTTCTTT	CSALQGFAEAFF	TRBJ1-1	TRBV29-1	TRBD1	few
TGTGCCAGCAGCTTACCGTTGGGACAAGGCTACGAGCAGTACTTC	CASSLPLGQGYEQYF	TRBJ2-7	TRBV7-8	-	-
TGTGCCAGCAGCCAGCGGGGGGGATTCACAGATACGCAGTATTTT	CASSQRGGFTDTQYF	TRBJ2-3	TRBV6-5	TRBD2	few
TGTGCCAGCAGCCAAGATGGAACTAGCCAAGAGACCCAGTACTTC	CASSQDGTSQETQYF	TRBJ2-5	TRBV4-2	-	-
TGTGCCAGCAGTGAAGCTCTGTTCACAGATACGCAGTATTTT	CASSEALFTDTQYF	TRBJ2-3	TRBV2	-	-
TGTGCCAGCAGCGCCCTGAGTGTTCAGGCGACCCAGTACTTC	CASSALSVQATQYF	TRBJ2-5	TRBV9	-	-
TGTGCCAGCAGCCAGACTAGCGGGGGACCTAGCACAGATACGCAGTATTTT	CASSQTSGGPSTDTQYF	TRBJ2-3	TRBV5-6	TRBD2	once
TGTGCCAGCAGCGGAGCCAGGGGGACCGAAGCTTTCTTT	CASSGARGTEAFF	TRBJ1-1	TRBV2	TRBD1	-
TGCAGCGTTGCCGTGACAGGGCGGGAGACCCAGTACTTC	CSVAVTGRETQYF	TRBJ2-5	TRBV29-1	TRBD1	-
TGCAGCGTTTTCAGACTCAGAAACACTGAAGCTTTCTTT	CSVFRLRNTEAFF	TRBJ1-1	TRBV29-1	-	few
TGTGCCTGGGCGGGGGACCTCCAAGAGACCCAGTACTTC	CAWAGDLQETQYF	TRBJ2-5	TRBV30	TRBD2	-
TGTGCCACCAGCAGAGCGAGGAGGGGCAATCAGCCCCAGCATTTT	CATSRARRGNQPQHF	TRBJ1-5	TRBV15	-	-
TGCAGCGTTGAACTTCTTGGGTATTCGACCACCGGGGAGCTGTTTTTT	CSVELLGYSTTGELFF	TRBJ2-2	TRBV29-1	-	-
TGCAGCGGCTCTCTTGACTCTGGAAACACCATATATTTT	CSGSLDSGNTIYF	TRBJ1-3	TRBV29-1	-	few
TGCGCCAGCAACTCAGGGGCGAACACCGGGGAGCTGTTTTTT	CASNSGANTGELFF	TRBJ2-2	TRBV5-1	-	-
TGTGCTAGTGGTTTGGTTATGGGGGGGCTGCATGAGCAGTTCTTC	CASGLVMGGLHEQFF	TRBJ2-1	TRBV12-5	-	few
TGCAACCCCGGGCAGTCGAACACCGGGGAGCTGTTTTTT	CNPGQSNTGELFF	TRBJ2-2	TRBV29-1	-	-
TGCAGTGCTCGACCAAGGTCCCTCGAGACCTTC	CSARPRSLETF	TRBJ1-2	TRBV20-1	-	-
TGTGCCTGGAGTGGGGGGGGAGGACAGCCCCAGCATTTT	CAWSGGGGQPQHF	TRBJ1-5	TRBV30	-	-
TGCGCCAGCAGCCTCTCCTGGCCAGGGGCCAGCAATCAGCCCCAGCATTTT	CASSLSWPGASNQPQHF	TRBJ1-5	TRBV4-1	-	few
TGTGCCAGCAGTGGGGATGGGAGTGAAGCTTTCTTT	CASSGDGSEAFF	TRBJ1-1	TRBV6-5	-	-
TGTGCCAGCAGTGAGGCTAGTCTGGCGGGAACAAAAACCGTTCAGTACTTC	CASSEASLAGTKTVQYF	TRBJ2-4	TRBV6-4	-	few
TGTGCCTGGAGTGTTGGGCAGGTGAACACCGGGGAGCTGTTTTTT	CAWSVGQVNTGELFF	TRBJ2-2	TRBV30	-	-
TGCGCCAGCAGCCACCTTGTCAGATACACTGAAGCTTTCTTT	CASSHLVRYTEAFF	TRBJ1-1	TRBV4-1	-	-
TGTGCCAGCAGGGGGACAGAGACAGATACGCAGTATTTT	CASRGTETDTQYF	TRBJ2-3	TRBV6-5	TRBD1	-
TGCGCCAGCAGCTTGGGGGCGGCCCTCTCTGGGGCCAACGTCCTGACTTTC	CASSLGAALSGANVLTF	TRBJ2-6	TRBV5-1	-	-
TGCAGCGTGGGCAGTGCTTTTCCTGGCTACACCTTC	CSVGSAFPGYTF	TRBJ1-2	TRBV29-1	-	-
TGTGCCAGCAGTTCCGGGCGGGTTAGCAATCAGCCCCAGCATTTT	CASSSGRVSNQPQHF	TRBJ1-5	TRBV27	-	once
TGTGCCTGGAGTGTACTTGGGGGCAAGACCCAGTACTTC	CAWSVLGGKTQYF	TRBJ2-5	TRBV30	-	-
TGTGCCAGCAGGTCCGCATCGAACACCGGGGAGCTGTTTTTT	CASRSASNTGELFF	TRBJ2-2	TRBV2	-	-
TGTGCCAGCAGCTTAGGGACCCATAGCAATCAGCCCCAGCATTTT	CASSLGTHSNQPQHF	TRBJ1-5	TRBV11-2	-	-
TGTGCCAGCAGTCTCGGGACAGCTAACACTGAAGCTTTCTTT	CASSLGTANTEAFF	TRBJ1-1	TRBV6-5	TRBD1	-
TGTGCCAGCAGTCCTCCCGGGACAGGGGTCGAAAATAGCTACACCTTC	CASSPPGTGVENSYTF	TRBJ1-2	TRBV7-8	TRBD1	-
TGCGCCAGCAGTACCCCCCCCCGGGACAGGGTTTCACCCCTCCACTTT	CASSTPPRDRVSPLHF	TRBJ1-6	TRBV23-1	TRBD1	-
TGTGCCAGCAGTAACAGGGGCCAAGGCTACACCTTC	CASSNRGQGYTF	TRBJ1-2	TRBV6-5	TRBD1	-
TGTGCCAGCAGCTGGACAGTCGTCATGAACACTGAAGCTTTCTTT	CASSWTVVMNTEAFF	TRBJ1-1	TRBV7-2	-	-
TGTGCCAGCAGCTTGGTGGGGGTGCAGGGAGAGCAGTTCTTC	CASSLVGVQGEQFF	TRBJ2-1	TRBV5-6	-	-
TGTGCCAGCAGCCACCGCACGGGGAACACCGGGGAGCTGTTTTTT	CASSHRTGNTGELFF	TRBJ2-2	TRBV7-3	-	-
TGCAGCGTTGTCTCCTATGAGCAGTTCTTC	CSVVSYEQFF	TRBJ2-1	TRBV29-1	-	-
TGTGCCAGCAGCGGTTGGGGCGTAGGTAATGAAAAACTGTTTTTT	CASSGWGVGNEKLFF	TRBJ1-4	TRBV5-6	-	-